These T cell receptor beta chains were read from a single sample in a study of shared clonotypes between healthy human individuals. Here immunoSEQ multiplex PCR was the method, and the copy in TCRdb shows in-frame clones only, minus some. The sample yields about 690,000 clones, about nine tenths seen once. Sample: memory CD8+ T cells from PBMCs. The receptor source for this set is a man aged 18 to 29 in good health. Some clones in this sample may be carry-over from other donors' samples. Each CDR3 is given with its conserved first and last residue. The order of the fields is D gene, clone size, J gene, V gene, CDR3 protein, CDR3 DNA. A D gene is named only where the DNA matches it firmly. Clone size is given for some rows only: seen once, a few or many times, or a class if the clone is expanded.

. . TRBJ2-1 TRBV5-1 CASTDSGSLYNEQFF TGCGCCAGCACCGACTCCGGGTCCCTATACAATGAGCAGTTCTTC
TRBD1 . TRBJ2-7 TRBV7-9 CASSRDRGRLYEQYF TGTGCCAGCAGCAGGGACAGGGGTCGTCTGTACGAGCAGTACTTC
. . TRBJ1-5 TRBV6-5 CASSSYSNQPQHF TGTGCCAGCAGTTCGTATAGCAATCAGCCCCAGCATTTT
. . TRBJ1-2 TRBV25-1 CASRAGAAGYTF TGTGCCAGCAGAGCAGGGGCTGCCGGCTACACCTTC
TRBD2 . TRBJ2-1 TRBV9 CASSVGASGIYRDEQFF TGTGCCAGCAGCGTTGGGGCTAGCGGGATTTATAGGGATGAGCAGTTCTTC
. few TRBJ1-2 TRBV5-1 CASSSDAKLMDYTF TGCGCCAGCAGCTCCGATGCGAAACTTATGGACTACACCTTC
. . TRBJ1-1 TRBV5-6 CASSLGRGGFEAFF TGTGCCAGCAGCTTGGGCAGGGGTGGATTTGAAGCTTTCTTT
TRBD2 . TRBJ2-7 TRBV27 CASSLGRLAGVGEQYF TGTGCCAGCAGTTTAGGGAGGCTAGCGGGAGTAGGGGAGCAGTACTTC
. . TRBJ1-5 TRBV19 CASSMHSNQPQHF TGTGCCAGTAGTATGCATAGCAATCAGCCCCAGCATTTT
TRBD1 . TRBJ1-2 TRBV4-1 CASSLGDSTGGYTF TGCGCCAGCAGCCTTGGGGACAGCACGGGCGGCTACACCTTC
TRBD2 . TRBJ2-1 TRBV7-9 CASSFRLAGGNEQFF TGTGCCAGCAGCTTCCGACTAGCGGGAGGCAATGAGCAGTTCTTC
. . TRBJ1-1 TRBV5-6 CASSLGTEAFF TGTGCCAGCAGCTTGGGAACTGAAGCTTTCTTT
. . TRBJ2-7 TRBV2 CASSQGGGQYYEQYF TGTGCCAGCAGCCAAGGTGGGGGCCAGTATTACGAGCAGTACTTC
. . TRBJ2-1 TRBV7-9 CASSPDGGRTYNEQFF TGTGCCAGCAGCCCAGACGGGGGAAGGACATACAATGAGCAGTTCTTC
TRBD2 . TRBJ2-5 TRBV18 CASSPPGVAGTQETQYF TGTGCCAGCTCACCACCTGGGGTAGCGGGCACTCAAGAGACCCAGTACTTC
. . TRBJ2-7 TRBV7-9 CASSSRVGVGPRSPYEQYF TGTGCCAGCAGCTCGCGTGTGGGGGTGGGACCCAGGTCGCCCTACGAGCAGTACTTC
. . TRBJ2-1 TRBV12-5 CASGLRTEEQFF TGTGCTAGTGGTTTGCGGACTGAAGAGCAGTTCTTC
. . TRBJ1-4 TRBV4-3 CASSQIRQTTNEKLFF TGCGCCAGCAGCCAGATCCGACAGACAACTAATGAAAAACTGTTTTTT
TRBD1 . TRBJ1-4 TRBV28 CASSYPGQGELNPPSEKLFF TGTGCCAGCAGTTATCCGGGACAGGGAGAACTAAACCCACCCAGTGAAAAACTGTTTTTT
TRBD1 . TRBJ1-2 TRBV27 CASSWGQGGRSYGYTF TGTGCCAGCAGTTGGGGACAGGGAGGAAGAAGCTATGGCTACACCTTC
. . TRBJ2-5 TRBV7-6 CASSLLARLRETQYF TGTGCCAGCAGCTTACTAGCTCGGTTGAGGGAGACCCAGTACTTC
TRBD2 . TRBJ2-1 TRBV7-9 CASSSTLAGGRIDEQFF TGTGCCAGCAGCTCCACCTTAGCGGGAGGGCGAATTGATGAGCAGTTCTTC
TRBD2 . TRBJ2-7 TRBV7-9 CASSSFSGSPHEQYF TGTGCCAGCAGCTCCTTTAGCGGGAGCCCCCACGAGCAGTACTTC
. . TRBJ2-7 TRBV27 CASSSRKGSPLEQYF TGTGCCAGCAGTTCCCGTAAGGGGTCCCCTCTTGAGCAGTACTTC
. . TRBJ1-4 TRBV2 CASTSGPPGASNEKLFF TGTGCCAGCACCAGCGGACCTCCAGGGGCCTCTAATGAAAAACTGTTTTTT
. . TRBJ2-7 TRBV9 CASSVAGTSSYEQYF TGTGCCAGCAGCGTAGCCGGGACGAGCTCCTACGAGCAGTACTTC
TRBD1 . TRBJ2-5 TRBV9 CASSTQGARGETQYF TGTGCCAGCAGCACCCAGGGGGCGCGTGGTGAGACCCAGTACTTC
. . TRBJ2-1 TRBV7-8 CASSLAGSGSTFF TGTGCCAGCAGCTTAGCGGGAAGCGGGTCAACGTTCTTC
TRBD2 . TRBJ2-2 TRBV27 CASSIGLAGNTGELFF TGTGCCAGCAGTATAGGGCTAGCGGGGAACACCGGGGAGCTGTTTTTT
TRBD2 . TRBJ2-3 TRBV9 CASSVGTSGRTDTQYF TGTGCCAGCAGCGTAGGGACTAGCGGTCGCACAGATACGCAGTATTTT
. . TRBJ2-7 TRBV2 CATWETYEQYF TGTGCCACCTGGGAGACCTACGAGCAGTACTTC
TRBD2 . TRBJ2-5 TRBV5-1 CASGSGTSGRDRETQYF TGCGCCAGCGGCTCAGGGACTAGCGGGCGAGACCGGGAGACCCAGTACTTC
TRBD2 . TRBJ2-7 TRBV4-3 CASSQAFVTGTSGRALYEQYF TGCGCCAGCAGCCAAGCTTTCGTGACCGGGACTAGCGGGAGGGCCTTGTACGAGCAGTACTTC